Included here is one T cell receptor (beta chain) sequence, with context. As yet, its antigen is unknown. These data come from a study of cytomegalovirus exposure and HLA in healthy donors. Study background: An earlier analysis identified 120 million or so unique TCR beta sequences in 150 million to 200 million T cells. Study outcomes and limitations: In an earlier analysis, most TCR beta V segments were productive about 90% or about 30% of the time. In terms of immune exposure information, only CMV serostatus was available.

Both 60 Vbeta primers and 13 Jbeta primers went into the PCR. Using immunoSEQ multiplex PCR, the repertoire was profiled, and TCRdb retains in-frame clones only, with some absent. The sample consists of hundreds of thousands of clones, approximately 70% of them appearing once. The CDR3 has 15 amino acids. After removal of 4 bases from V and 9 bases from J, the junction contained 10 bases not matched to a gene. Germline V gives CDR1 SGHTA, CDR2 FQGNSA. Material for sequencing was PBMCs. This TCR was sampled from a man aged 35 to 55 in good health and CMV-seropositive. The V and J genes are TRBV7-2 and TRBJ2-1, with TRBD1 matching over 9 bases. The CDR3 bases are TGTGCCAGCAGCTGGACACAGGGGGCAAGGAGTGAGCAGTTCTTC. Translating gives CASSWTQGARSEQFF.